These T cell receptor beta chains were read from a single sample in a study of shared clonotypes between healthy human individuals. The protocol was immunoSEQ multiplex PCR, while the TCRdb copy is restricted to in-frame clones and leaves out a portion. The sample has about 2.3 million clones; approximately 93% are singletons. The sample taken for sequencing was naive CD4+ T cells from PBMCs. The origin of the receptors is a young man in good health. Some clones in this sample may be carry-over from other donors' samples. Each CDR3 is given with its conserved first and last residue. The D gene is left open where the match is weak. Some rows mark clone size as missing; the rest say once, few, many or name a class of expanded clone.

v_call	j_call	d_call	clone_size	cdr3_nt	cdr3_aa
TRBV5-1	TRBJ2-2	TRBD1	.	TGCGCCAGCAGGCCGACAGGGGTGGCCGGGGAGCTGTTTTTT	CASRPTGVAGELFF
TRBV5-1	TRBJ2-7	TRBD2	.	TGCGCCAGCAGCTTGTTTGAGACTAGCCCAGGCGAGCAGTACTTC	CASSLFETSPGEQYF
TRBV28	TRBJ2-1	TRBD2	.	TGTGCCAGCAGTTTATTTAGCTGGGGGGGGAATGAGCAGTTCTTC	CASSLFSWGGNEQFF
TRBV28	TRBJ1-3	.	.	TGTGCCAGCAGTTTAAAAAACTCTGGAAACACCATATATTTT	CASSLKNSGNTIYF
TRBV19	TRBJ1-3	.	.	TGTGCCAGTAGTATCGTTGACAGCCCTACTGGAAACACCATATATTTT	CASSIVDSPTGNTIYF
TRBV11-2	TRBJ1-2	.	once	TGTGCCAGCAGACACCTCAGGGATGGGGCTTATGGCTACACCTTC	CASRHLRDGAYGYTF
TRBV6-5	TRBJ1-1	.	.	TGTGCCAGCAGGACGAACACTGAAGCTTTCTTT	CASRTNTEAFF
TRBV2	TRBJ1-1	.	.	TGTGCCAGCAGGACAGGACAGTACACTGAAGCTTTCTTT	CASRTGQYTEAFF
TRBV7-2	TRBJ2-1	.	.	TGTGCCAGCAGCTTAAGAGGAACTGGCGCCTACAATGAGCAGTTCTTC	CASSLRGTGAYNEQFF
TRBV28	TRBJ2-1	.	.	TGTGCCAGCGGAGGGGCCTACAATGAGCAGTTCTTC	CASGGAYNEQFF
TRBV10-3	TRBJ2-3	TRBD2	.	TGTGCCATCAGAATGGGTCTAGCGGGAGGGCAAGATACGCAGTATTTT	CAIRMGLAGGQDTQYF
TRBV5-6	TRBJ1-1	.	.	TGTGCCAGCAGCTTGCTTGACTCGAACACTGAAGCTTTCTTT	CASSLLDSNTEAFF
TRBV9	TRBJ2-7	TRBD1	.	TGTGCCAGCAGCGTAGGGCAGGGGGACCCTATCTACGAGCAGTACTTC	CASSVGQGDPIYEQYF
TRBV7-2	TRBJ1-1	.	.	TGTGCCAGCAGCTTACCGGGGGCGGTCACTGAAGCTTTCTTT	CASSLPGAVTEAFF
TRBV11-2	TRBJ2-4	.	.	TGTGCCAGCAGCTCTCCTCGGGTAGCCAAAAACATTCAGTACTTC	CASSSPRVAKNIQYF
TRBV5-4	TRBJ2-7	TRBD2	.	TGTGCCAGCAGCTTTGGTGGGACTAGGGCCTACGAGCAGTACTTC	CASSFGGTRAYEQYF
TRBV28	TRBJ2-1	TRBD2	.	TGTGCCAGCAGTACCTCTAGCGGGAGTTACAATGAGCAGTTCTTC	CASSTSSGSYNEQFF
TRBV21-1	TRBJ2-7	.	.	TGTGCCAGCAGCAGCCGGACAGAGTCGGCCTACGAGCAGTACTTC	CASSSRTESAYEQYF
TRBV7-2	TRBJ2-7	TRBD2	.	TGTGCCAGCAGCTTAGAAGTGGGAGGGCCCTCCGAGCAGTACTTC	CASSLEVGGPSEQYF
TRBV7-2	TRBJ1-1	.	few	TGTGCCAGCAGCTTAGGTGGTCGATATGAAGCTTTCTTT	CASSLGGRYEAFF
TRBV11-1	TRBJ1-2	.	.	TGTGCCAGCAGCTCGTGGACAGCGAACTATGGCTACACCTTC	CASSSWTANYGYTF
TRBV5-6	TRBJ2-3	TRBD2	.	TGTGCCAGCAGGTTTACTAGCGGCAGCACAGATACGCAGTATTTT	CASRFTSGSTDTQYF
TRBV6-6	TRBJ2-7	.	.	TGTGCCAGCAGTCCCGGGGCCTCCTACGAGCAGTACTTC	CASSPGASYEQYF
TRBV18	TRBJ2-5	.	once	TGTGCCAGCTCACCAGATAGTATGACCCGCGTGGGAGAGACCCAGTACTTC	CASSPDSMTRVGETQYF
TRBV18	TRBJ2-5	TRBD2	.	TGTGCCAGCTCACCTCCTAGCGGAGAGACCCAGTACTTC	CASSPPSGETQYF
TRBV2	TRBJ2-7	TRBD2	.	TGTGCCAGCAGTGAACTAGCGGGAGTAATTTCCTACGAGCAGTACTTC	CASSELAGVISYEQYF
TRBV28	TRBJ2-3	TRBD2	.	TGTGCCACCACTAGCGAAAGCACAGATACGCAGTATTTT	CATTSESTDTQYF
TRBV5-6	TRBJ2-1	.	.	TGTGCCAGCATCCGGGACAAGGCATACAATGAGCAGTTCTTC	CASIRDKAYNEQFF
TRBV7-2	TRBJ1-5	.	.	TGTGCCAGCAGCTTAGGGCAGGGGAGCAATCAGCCCCAGCATTTT	CASSLGQGSNQPQHF
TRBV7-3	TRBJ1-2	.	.	TGTGCCAGCAGCCCCAGCACCCAGGGATCTGGCTACACCTTC	CASSPSTQGSGYTF
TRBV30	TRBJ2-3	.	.	TGTGCCTGGAGTGAATACACAAGCACAGATACGCAGTATTTT	CAWSEYTSTDTQYF
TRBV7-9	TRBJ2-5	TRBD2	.	TGTGCCAGCAGCTTGGACGGGACTAGCGGGAGAGTAAAGACCCAGTACTTC	CASSLDGTSGRVKTQYF
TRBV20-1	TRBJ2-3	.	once	TGCAGTGCTCCCCCGGCCTATACGCAGTATTTT	CSAPPAYTQYF
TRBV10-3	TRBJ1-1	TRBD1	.	TGTGCCATCAGCCGGGACAGGGCGGAAGCTTTCTTT	CAISRDRAEAFF
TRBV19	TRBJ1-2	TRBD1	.	TGTGCCAGCGTGGGGACAGGGGGCTTAAAAAACTATGGCTACACCTTC	CASVGTGGLKNYGYTF
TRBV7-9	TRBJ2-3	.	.	TGTGCCAGCAGCGTAGAGCCTAGAATCGACGCAGATACGCAGTATTTT	CASSVEPRIDADTQYF
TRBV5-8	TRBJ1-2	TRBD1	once	TGTGCCAGCAGCTCTAGGACAGGGATCTATGGCTACACCTTC	CASSSRTGIYGYTF
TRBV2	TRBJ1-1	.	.	TGTGCCAGCGGGGTTGAGTCTTTCACTGAAGCTTTCTTT	CASGVESFTEAFF
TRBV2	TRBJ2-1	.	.	TGTGCCAGCCTCCGCGCGGGATCGGACAATGAGCAGTTCTTC	CASLRAGSDNEQFF
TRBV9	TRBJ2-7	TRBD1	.	TGTGCCAGCACCCTTACAGGGGGATCGGGCGAGCAGTACTTC	CASTLTGGSGEQYF
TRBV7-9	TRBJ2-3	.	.	TGTGCCAGCAGCCCGGGGCAGCTAGCAAGCACAGATACGCAGTATTTT	CASSPGQLASTDTQYF
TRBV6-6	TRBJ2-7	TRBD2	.	TGTGCCAGCAGTCCCCCCGGGCAGCGGGGCTACGAGCAGTACTTC	CASSPPGQRGYEQYF
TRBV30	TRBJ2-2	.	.	TGTGCCTGGAGTGTCCAGAGTTACGGGGCCGGGGAGCTGTTTTTT	CAWSVQSYGAGELFF
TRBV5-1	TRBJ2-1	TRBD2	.	TGCGCCAGCAGCGCCCAGTTGAGCGGGAGTAGCAATGAGCAGTTCTTC	CASSAQLSGSSNEQFF
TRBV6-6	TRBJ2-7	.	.	TGTGCCAGCAGTTACTCGAAGCGGTACGAGCAGTACTTC	CASSYSKRYEQYF
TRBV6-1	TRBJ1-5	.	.	TGTGCCAGCAGCGGGGGGACATTGGGTCAGCCCCAGCATTTT	CASSGGTLGQPQHF
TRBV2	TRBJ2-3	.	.	TGTGCCAGCACCCGCGGACTTAGCACAGATACGCAGTATTTT	CASTRGLSTDTQYF
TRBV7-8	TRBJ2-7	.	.	TGTGCCAGCAGCTACTCTACACTCTACGAGCAGTACTTC	CASSYSTLYEQYF
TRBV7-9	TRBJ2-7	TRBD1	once	TGTGCCAGCAGCCCAGCGATCGGGACAGGGCACTACGAGCAGTACTTC	CASSPAIGTGHYEQYF